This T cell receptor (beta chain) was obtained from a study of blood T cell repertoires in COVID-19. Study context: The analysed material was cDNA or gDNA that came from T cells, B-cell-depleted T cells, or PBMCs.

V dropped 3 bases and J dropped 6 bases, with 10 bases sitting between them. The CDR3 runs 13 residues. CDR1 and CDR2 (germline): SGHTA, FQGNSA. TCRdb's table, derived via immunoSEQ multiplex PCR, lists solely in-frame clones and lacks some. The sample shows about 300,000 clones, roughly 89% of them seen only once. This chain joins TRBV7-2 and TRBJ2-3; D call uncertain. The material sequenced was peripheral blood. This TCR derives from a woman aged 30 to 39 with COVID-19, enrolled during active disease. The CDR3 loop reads CASSFVSPDTQYF. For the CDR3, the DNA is TGTGCCAGCAGCTTCGTGAGCCCCGATACGCAGTATTTT.